This TCR beta chain originates from a study of blood T cell repertoires in COVID-19. Sequenced by immunoSEQ multiplex PCR; TCRdb stores in-frame clones only, minus some. This table has around 100,000 clones, 75% to 90% appearing once. The sequenced sample consisted of peripheral blood. The receptor was isolated from a woman between 65 and 79 years old with active or convalescent COVID-19.

The CDR3 DNA follows: TGTGCCAGTAGTATAGGCGGGGACAGGGCAGGTGAGACCCAGTACTTC. Its translation: CASSIGGDRAGETQYF. This chain uses TRBV19 with TRBJ2-5; TRBD1 matches 9 bases. The CDR3 totals 16 residues. Per germline, CDR1 LNHDA and CDR2 SQIVND (reference sequence). V shed 1 base and J 5 bases; nucleotides not matched to a gene: 8.